Shown below are 30 T cell receptor beta chains from a single sample sequenced in a study of tumor-infiltrating lymphocytes in primary liver carcinoma. Total RNA and DNA came together from roughly 20-30 mg of bulk tissue without cell sorting. A primer in the constant region served to generate TCR beta cDNA from 450 to 650 ng of total RNA. Slightly modified ARM-PCR served as the procedure for the TCR beta libraries. These libraries came from three rounds of nested multiplex PCR. TRBV1-TRBV30 forward primers paired with a C-beta reverse primer were used in the first two PCR rounds, which ran 9 to 10 cycles each. TCRdb reprocessed the multiplex PCR reads with MiXCR, giving one entry per CDR3 protein. The sample lists 150,000 to 200,000 distinct CDR3 sequences, approximately 86% occurring once. Sequencing input: tumor tissue from primary liver carcinoma. The receptors shown here come from a man between 40 and 49 years old with primary liver carcinoma and hepatitis B virus infection.

This chain joins TRBV24-1 and TRBJ1-5, with 9 bases identical to TRBD1. V shed 12 bases, J shed 0 bases, and the junction held 11 bases outside the gene matches. Germline CDR1 reads KGHDR; CDR2 reads SFDVKD. This CDR3 is 16 amino acids long. CDR3: CASRDRATYSNQPQHF. The CDR3 bases are TGTGCCTCCCGGGACAGGGCCACATATAGCAATCAGCCCCAGCATTTT.

As for this clonotype: A much larger clone is a single base away; this may be a read error. Because the CDR3 is missing its conserved closing phenylalanine or tryptophan, this is likely a read error. The chain couples TRBV6-6 to TRBJ2-2; TRBD2 matches at 14 bases. The CDR3 extends over 20 amino acids. V trimming: 2 bases; J trimming: 9 bases; junction bases outside the gene matches: 17. Per the germline V gene, CDR1 is MNHNY and CDR2 is SVGAGI (reference sequence). CDR3 in DNA: TGTGCCAGCAGTTACATGGGAACGGGACTAGCGGGAGCTAAGTCCAGGGAGCTGTTTTAT. It encodes CASSYMGTGLAGAKSRELFY.

The chain combines TRBV12-3 or TRBV12-4 with TRBJ1-3; D is ambiguous. The CDR3 extends over 15 amino acids. The V gene lost 3 bases and the J gene lost 6 bases, with 15 bases spanning the gap. CDR3 protein: CASSFGSATANTIYF. The CDR3 nucleotides read TGTGCCAGCAGTTTTGGGTCAGCAACAGCAAACACCATATATTTT.

This clonotype was found once. A much larger clone is a single base away; this may be a read error. V gene TRBV7-9 combines with J gene TRBJ2-5, with a tentative D call TRBD2 (7 bases). The germline V gene encodes CDR1 SEHNR and CDR2 FQNEAQ (reference sequence). This CDR3 has 15 residues. For the CDR3, the DNA is TGTGCCAACAGCTTAATTGGGGGGGCTGAAGAGACCCAGTACTTC. This sequence encodes CANSLIGGAEETQYF.

On this clonotype itself: No conserved phenylalanine or tryptophan ends this CDR3, so it is likely a read error. The chain recombines TRBV29-1 with TRBJ2-3; D might be TRBD1 (6 bases). This CDR3 has 14 amino acids. V lost 6 bases, J lost 6 bases, and 19 bases lay in between. Germline lookup yields CDR1 SQVTM and CDR2 ANQGSEA. This CDR3 reads CSVDRTAMGDTQYL. The CDR3 nucleotides read TGCAGCGTCGACAGGACGGCCATGGGGGATACGCAGTATCTT.

Concerning this clonotype itself: One end of the junction does not line up with germline, which may come from a read error. The chain recombines TRBV6-1 with TRBJ1-6; TRBD1 aligns across 8 bases. CDR3 size: 20 residues. Germline V CDR1 and CDR2: MNHNS, SASEGT. CDR3 in DNA: TGTGCCAGCAGTCAACAGGGGGGTGTGTCGAACCGACAAAGAAATTCACCGCTCCATTTT. Translation gives CASSQQGGVSNRQRNSPLHF.

Remarks on this clonotype: The junction departs from the called germline gene at one end, perhaps through a read error. The rearrangement uses TRBV10-1 and TRBJ2-5; D call uncertain. The CDR3 spans 14 residues. Germline V gene sequence: CDR1 WNHNN, CDR2 SYGVQD (reference sequence). The CDR3 DNA follows: TGCGCCAGTAGTGAAACCGAAACCTCGGAAACCCATTACTTC. It codes for CASSETETSETHYF.

This clonotype appeared many times. The chain recombines TRBV6-1 with TRBJ2-1, with 8 bases matching TRBD2. This CDR3 spans 16 amino acids. The ends lost 4 bases at V and 9 bases at J; junction bases unmatched: 14. The germline gives CDR1 MNHNS, CDR2 SASEGT. DNA for the CDR3: TGTGCCAGCAGTGCCATAGGGACTAGTTTTGCGGGTGAGCAGTTCTTC. Protein product: CASSAIGTSFAGEQFF.

This clonotype has only one observation. The junction departs from germline at one end; a sequencing error may be responsible. The chain is built from TRBV6-5 and TRBJ2-5; D not certain. The germline CDR1 and CDR2 sequences are MNHEY and SVGAGI. The CDR3 spans 14 residues. CDR3 bases: TGTGCCAGCAGCCAACTGGGGTGGGAAGAGACCCAGTACTTT. Its protein is CASSQLGWEETQYF.

About this clonotype itself: This CDR3 fails to terminate in the conserved phenylalanine or tryptophan, so it likely reflects a read error. The chain carries TRBV12-3 or TRBV12-4 and TRBJ1-2; 9 bases fit TRBD1. The CDR3 loop spans 16 amino acids. CDR3 protein: CASGFLYRGPDYGYTL. CDR3 bases: TGTGCCAGCGGTTTCCTCTACAGGGGGCCGGACTATGGCTACACCCTC.

CDR3 DNA sequence: TGCGCCAGCAGCCAAAGTGGGGGGTCCTACGATGAGTACTTC. It specifies CASSQSGGSYDEYF. The J gene is TRBJ2-7, the V gene TRBV4-3; the D gene is possibly TRBD2 (6 bases). V gave up 2 bases and J gave up 11 bases, with 19 bases separating them. The CDR3 is 14 residues long. CDR1 and CDR2 (germline): LGHNA, YSLEER.

In regard to this clonotype: Given the absence of the conserved phenylalanine or tryptophan at the CDR3 end, a read error is likely. The limits of the CDR3 on the DNA are not certain, so only TCRdb's listed CDR3 is given. V gene TRBV12-3 or TRBV12-4 combines with J gene TRBJ1-4. The CDR3 is 14 amino acids long, termini counted. The CDR3 sequence is CASSSSRVGEKLLS.

Notes on this clonotype: Here the CDR3 omits its conserved ending phenylalanine or tryptophan, so a read error is the likely source. The chain employs TRBV11-2 and TRBJ2-3, with D perhaps TRBD2 (5 bases). The V and J ends lost 5 bases and 3 bases respectively, with 15 bases between them. Germline V gene sequence: CDR1 SGHAT, CDR2 FQNNGV. The CDR3 spans 15 residues. CDR3 loop: CASSDSGRITDTQYL. CDR3 nucleotides: TGTGCCAGCAGCGATAGTGGGAGAATTACAGATACGCAGTATTTG.

This chain joins TRBV29-1 and TRBJ2-1; TRBD2 agrees at 8 bases. This CDR3 is 14 amino acids long. After removal of 6 bases from V and 6 bases from J, the junction contained 10 bases not matched to a gene. The V gene's germline CDR1 is SQVTM and CDR2 ANQGSEA. The CDR3 DNA sequence: TGCAGCGTGTTTAATAGCGGGATGGGCAATGAGCAGTTCTTC. Protein: CSVFNSGMGNEQFF.

The V call is TRBV6-2 or TRBV6-3, the J call TRBJ2-1; D might be TRBD1 or TRBD2, each matching 5 bases. The ends were cut back, 6 bases at V and 16 bases at J, with 19 bases in the middle. The CDR3 sequence is 12 residues long. Germline V gene data show CDR1 as MNHEY and CDR2 as SVGEGT. CDR3 loop: CASSPGIVGQFF. The CDR3 DNA sequence: TGTGCCAGCAGCCCCGGGATAGTGGGGCAATTCTTC.

CDR3 sequence: CASNTESDTGELFF. The CDR3 coding sequence is TGTGCCAGCAACACAGAATCTGACACCGGGGAGCTGTTTTTT. V gene TRBV11-2 combines with J gene TRBJ2-2, with D unclear. CDR1 is SGHAT, CDR2 FQNNGV, per germline. This CDR3 comprises 14 residues. Trimming removed 7 bases at V and 3 bases at J, with 12 bases between.

About this clonotype: Germline is not matched at one junction end, which may reflect a read error. The CDR3 DNA is TGTGCTAGCAGCTTAGAGGATCGGGAATGGCAGTTCTTC. Its protein is CASSLEDREWQFF. The V call is TRBV7-9, the J call TRBJ2-1; weak D call: TRBD2 (5 bases). Germline V gene sequence: CDR1 SEHNR, CDR2 FQNEAQ (reference sequence). This CDR3 has 13 residues.

This chain links TRBV6-2 or TRBV6-3 with TRBJ1-2, with 7 bases that match TRBD1. This CDR3 is 13 amino acids long. Germline-derived CDR1 and CDR2 are MNHEY and SVGEGT. The trim removed 10 bases at V and 5 bases at J, leaving 10 bases unmatched. The CDR3 loop reads CANNAGTVYGYTF. CDR3 sequence (DNA): TGTGCCAACAACGCCGGGACAGTATATGGCTACACCTTC.

The chain couples TRBV29-1 to TRBJ1-1, with D perhaps matching TRBD1 (5 bases). The V end was cut by 4 bases, the J end by 13 bases, with 28 bases between. CDR3 length equals 15 residues. Germline assignment: CDR1 SQVTM and CDR2 ANQGSEA. CDR3 residues: CSVAPGWGMNTKVFF. The CDR3, as DNA: TGCAGCGTTGCCCCAGGTTGGGGGATGAACACTAAAGTTTTCTTT.

The table lists this clonotype with a count of one. The chain recombines TRBV5-6 with TRBJ2-4; the D is unclear. CDR3 length: 12 residues. The V and J ends lost 6 bases and 12 bases respectively, with 16 bases between them. Germline V CDR1 and CDR2: SGHDT, YYEEEE. CDR3 in amino acids: CASIWSTGPQYF. CDR3 coding DNA: TGTGCCAGCATATGGTCAACCGGGCCTCAGTACTTC.

The rearrangement links TRBV12-3 or TRBV12-4 to TRBJ1-4; no firm D call. Trimming left V 7 bases short and J 8 bases short, with 23 bases between. This CDR3 has 16 amino acids. The CDR3, as DNA: TGTGCCAGCACCACCGACCTTGATCCGAAGCCGGAAAAACTGTTTTTT. Its protein is CASTTDLDPKPEKLFF.

Concerning this clonotype itself: The junction and the germline gene differ at one end; a read error may be behind it. V usage is TRBV6-2 or TRBV6-3 and J usage is TRBJ2-7; TRBD2 is a possible D gene (6 bases). This CDR3 contains 16 residues. Germline V gives CDR1 MNHEY, CDR2 SVGEGT. This CDR3 is CANSSGRGRSSYEKYF. CDR3 bases: TGTGCCAACAGTAGTGGGCGGGGCCGCAGCTCTTACGAGAAGTACTTC.

To note about this clonotype: This may stem from a read error, because a much larger clone lies one nucleotide away. V and J are TRBV11-2 and TRBJ2-2; D unclear. The CDR3 sequence is 14 residues long. Looked up from germline, CDR1 is SGHAT and CDR2 is FQNNGV. Trimming took off 1 base at V and 5 bases at J, with 8 bases between the two ends. The CDR3 protein is CASSLGAETGELFF. The CDR3 coding sequence is TGTGCCAGCAGCTTAGGCGCGGAAACCGGGGAGCTGTTTTTT.

The rearrangement joins TRBV28 to TRBJ2-3; D gene uncertain. CDR1 and CDR2 from the germline V gene are MDHEN and SYDVKM. The CDR3 length is 14 residues. V lost 3 bases and J lost 2, with 9 bases in between. The CDR3, as DNA: TGTGCCAGCAGTTTTGAAGGCAACACAGATACGCAGTATTTT. Protein sequence: CASSFEGNTDTQYF.

Turning to this clonotype: The junction does not match germline at one end; this may be a read error. This chain joins TRBV6-1 and TRBJ2-7, with TRBD1 matching 9 bases. The germline gives CDR1 MNHNS, CDR2 SASEGT. The CDR3 length is 15 residues. CDR3 amino acids: CACGAGQGPPYDQYF. The CDR3 coding sequence is TGTGCCTGCGGGGCAGGACAGGGGCCCCCCTACGATCAGTACTTC.

Concerning this clonotype: A much larger clone sits a single nucleotide away, making a read error possible. The rearrangement links TRBV5-4 to TRBJ2-5, with TRBD1 as a possible D gene (5 bases). This CDR3 contains 14 residues. Germline CDR1 SGHNT, CDR2 YYREEE (reference sequence). CDR3 DNA: TGTACCAGCAGCACACCGACAGATAGTGAGACCCAGTACTTC. It encodes CTSSTPTDSETQYF.

This clonotype came up once. The chain joins TRBV6-4 to TRBJ2-1; 9 bases line up with TRBD1. V lost 3 bases, J lost 6 bases, and 6 bases stayed unmatched. The germline CDR1 and CDR2 sequences are MRHNA and SNTAGT. The CDR3 is made up of 15 amino acids. CDR3 sequence: CASSETGGSFNEQFF. CDR3 bases: TGTGCCAGCAGTGAAACAGGGGGCTCTTTCAATGAGCAGTTCTTC.

Concerning this clonotype itself: Its ends do not fully match the called genes, so a read error is possible. This chain joins TRBV11-1 and TRBJ1-6; possibly TRBD1 for D (5 bases). Germline V gene lookup returns CDR1 SGHAT and CDR2 FQDESV (reference sequence). This CDR3 is built from 13 residues. For the CDR3, the DNA is TGTGCCAGTAGCCGGACACTTGATTCACCTCTCCACTTT. Encoded protein: CASSRTLDSPLHF. Full variable domain (outside the CDR3, taken from reference TRBV11-1 and TRBJ1-6): EAEVAQSPRYKITEKSQAVAFWCDPISGHATLYWYRQILGQGPELLVQFQDESVVDDSQLPKDRFSAERLKGVDSTLKIQPAELGDSAMYLCASSRTLDSPLHFGNGTRLTVT.

Regarding this clonotype: The junction and the germline gene differ at one end; a read error may be behind it. This chain uses TRBV6-6 with TRBJ2-2; D is perhaps TRBD1 (7 bases). The CDR3 consists of 17 residues. Germline assignment: CDR1 MNHNY and CDR2 SVGAGI (reference sequence). The CDR3 DNA reads as TGTGCCAGCACTTACTCGGGACAGAGGGCGGGGACCGGGGAGCTGTTTTTT. Encoded protein: CASTYSGQRAGTGELFF.

On this clonotype itself: A clone one base away is much larger, so this may be a read error. Given the absence of the conserved phenylalanine or tryptophan at the CDR3 end, a read error is likely. The chain is built from TRBV2 and TRBJ2-1; D is ambiguous. CDR1 SNHLY and CDR2 FYNNEI come from the germline V gene. The length of the CDR3 is 13 residues. Trimming removed 2 bases at V and 3 bases at J, with 5 bases between. Written as DNA, the CDR3 is TGTGCCAGCAGTGAACAAGTCTACAATGAGCAGTTCTTA. Its translation is CASSEQVYNEQFL.